The source of this T cell receptor (beta chain) is a study of shared clonotypes between healthy human individuals. TCRdb's copy holds only in-frame clones and misses some; the assay was immunoSEQ multiplex PCR. Of a few hundred thousand clones in the sample, approximately 97% are singletons; the top ten hold roughly 0.05%. This CDR3 spans 14 amino acids. Trimming left V 3 bases short and J 6 bases short, with 14 bases between. CDR1 MGHRA and CDR2 YSYEKL come from the germline V gene. The specimen was naive CD4+ T cells sorted from blood. The subset was: CD45RA+ positively selected. The chain employs TRBV4-1 and TRBJ1-2; D remains unclear. This clonotype originated in a woman in her 30s in good health. The CDR3 sequence is CASSQGVRKDGYTF. CDR3 in DNA: TGCGCCAGCAGCCAGGGTGTCCGGAAGGATGGCTACACCTTC.